These 30 T cell receptor beta chains came from one sample sequenced in a study of T cells in Graves' hyperthyroidism and ophthalmopathy (dated by TCRdb to the late 2010s). The library was built by means of multiplex PCR. TCRdb records Illumina HiSeq 2000 as the sequencer. TCR beta CDR3 regions were amplified from RNA transcripts. For the first round of RT-PCR on the TCR CDR3, the HTBI primer set was used together with the Qiagen OneStep RT-PCR kit. TCRdb itself trimmed the public reads at Q25 with fastp, ran MiXCR and retained productive beta chains. Each CDR3 protein appears once, grouped with its most common genes and DNA. This sample is represented by 750,000 to 950,000 distinct CDR3 sequences; roughly 40% of them were singletons. The top ten clonotypes cover about 9% of the sample. Sequenced: blood. These receptors were obtained from a man between 18 and 29 years old with Graves' hyperthyroidism.

CDR3 sequence (DNA): TGTGCCAGTAGTGTCGACATCGGGACCGCATCCCACGAGCAGTACTTC. This codes for CASSVDIGTASHEQYF. This sequence joins TRBV7-9 and TRBJ2-7, with D perhaps matching TRBD1 or TRBD2 (5 bases each). Germline assignment: CDR1 SEHNR and CDR2 FQNEAQ (reference sequence). With 9 bases removed from V and 5 bases from J, the gap between germline ends came to 26 bases. The CDR3 is 16 residues long.

The count of this clonotype is one. A clone one base away is much larger, so this may be a read error. This chain connects TRBV7-9 to TRBJ2-7; no reliable D call. The CDR3 totals 12 residues. Germline values: CDR1 SEHNR, CDR2 FQNEAQ (reference sequence). CDR3 nucleotide sequence: TGTGCCAGCAGCGTCAGCGTTATTGAGCTGTACTTC. Its protein is CASSVSVIELYF.

The chain is built from TRBV25-1 and TRBJ1-2, with 7 bases that match TRBD1. V shed 4 bases and J 4 bases; nucleotides not matched to a gene: 6. Germline CDR1 reads MGHDK; CDR2 reads SYGVNS. CDR3 size: 14 residues. The CDR3 DNA follows: TGTGCCAGCAGTGGACAGGGCCGGGTCTATGGCTACACCTTC. It encodes CASSGQGRVYGYTF.

At least ten counts were recorded for this clonotype. This chain joins TRBV24-1 and TRBJ1-5, with D maybe TRBD1 (5 bases). The germline gives CDR1 KGHDR, CDR2 SFDVKD. The CDR3 consists of 14 residues. With 6 bases removed from V and 3 bases from J, the gap between germline ends came to 11 bases. The CDR3 region has the DNA TGTGCCACCAGTACGACAGAATTCAATCAGCCCCAGCATTTT. Residues: CATSTTEFNQPQHF.

This clonotype was picked up many times. The CDR3 here is CASRPARRNSPLHF. The CDR3 region has the DNA TGTGCCAGCAGACCCGCCAGACGCAATTCACCCCTCCACTTT. This chain links TRBV12-3 or TRBV12-4 with TRBJ1-6; D uncertain. The CDR3 has 14 amino acids. Trimming cost V 6 bases and J 7 bases, with 13 bases left between them.

The J gene is TRBJ1-1, the V gene TRBV14; TRBD1 aligns across 9 bases. The CDR3 runs to 14 residues. Germline-derived CDR1 and CDR2 are SGHDN and FVKESK. V was pared by 4 bases and J by 6 bases, with 6 bases of the junction left unmatched. As DNA, the CDR3 is TGTGCCAGCAGCCGGGGACAGGGCGGGGCTGAAGCTTTCTTT. Its translation is CASSRGQGGAEAFF.

This chain links TRBV7-8 with TRBJ2-7; tentatively, D is TRBD1 or TRBD2 (5 bases each). CDR1 and CDR2 from the germline V gene are SGHVS and FQNEAQ. V shed 7 bases and J shed 4 bases, with 14 bases lying between them. This CDR3 is 13 amino acids long. The CDR3: CASTVRGGYEQYF. The CDR3 coding sequence is TGTGCCAGCACCGTAAGGGGCGGGTACGAGCAGTACTTC.

The chain couples TRBV2 to TRBJ2-5; 12 positions agree with TRBD2. The junction had 7 bases not matched to a gene; V was cut back by 5 bases and J by 6 bases. The CDR3 totals 15 residues. The germline V gene encodes CDR1 SNHLY and CDR2 FYNNEI. Written as DNA, the CDR3 is TGTGCCAGCAGTTCGCTAGCGGGAGGGCACAAGACCCAGTACTTC. Its translation is CASSSLAGGHKTQYF.

The genes are TRBV30 and TRBJ2-7; D call uncertain. V gave up 0 bases and J gave up 3 bases, with 9 bases separating them. CDR1 and CDR2 (germline): GTSNPN, SVGIG (reference sequence). The CDR3 totals 13 residues. CDR3: CAWSVDGYYEQYF. CDR3 in DNA: TGTGCCTGGAGTGTCGACGGATACTACGAGCAGTACTTC.

Only one count was recorded for this clonotype. The rearrangement uses TRBV10-2 and TRBJ1-2; TRBD1 aligns across 9 bases. Trimming at V came to 6 bases and at J to 8 bases, leaving 10 bases not matched to a gene. This CDR3 is 14 amino acids long. In germline, CDR1 is WSHSY, CDR2 SAAADI. CDR3 loop: CASSLQGAVEGYTF. CDR3 coding DNA: TGCGCCAGCAGCCTACAGGGGGCTGTTGAAGGCTACACCTTC.

This chain links TRBV7-2 with TRBJ2-2; D is undetermined. V was pared by 5 bases and J by 4 bases, with 14 bases between. The V gene's germline CDR1 is SGHTA and CDR2 FQGNSA. The CDR3 length is 15 residues. CDR3 DNA sequence: TGTGCCAGCAGCCCTCAAATGGGAAGCACCGGGGAGCTGTTTTTT. It is translated as CASSPQMGSTGELFF. The full variable domain, its missing parts supplied by reference TRBV7-2 and TRBJ2-2, is GAGVSQSPSNKVTEKGKDVELRCDPISGHTALYWYRQSLGQGLEFLIYFQGNSAPDKSGLPSDRFSAERTGGSVSTLTIQRTQQEDSAVYLCASSPQMGSTGELFFGEGSRLTVL.

The rearrangement links TRBV7-9 to TRBJ2-2; 7 bases are a match to TRBD1. Germline CDR1 is SEHNR and CDR2 is FQNEAQ (reference sequence). With 5 bases clipped from V and 1 base from J, the junction kept 7 bases outside the gene matches. CDR3 length: 16 residues. CDR3: CASSHLRDRNTGELFF. CDR3 in DNA: TGTGCCAGCAGCCACCTCCGGGACAGGAACACCGGGGAGCTGTTTTTT.

This clonotype appeared many times. The chain links TRBV7-9 to TRBJ1-1; D not resolved. Germline V gene sequence: CDR1 SEHNR, CDR2 FQNEAQ (reference sequence). Trimming shortened V by 0 bases and J by 0 bases, and 5 bases separated the two germline ends. The CDR3 length is 14 residues. The CDR3: CASSLAAVNTEAFF. In nucleotides, the CDR3 is TGTGCCAGCAGCTTAGCGGCAGTGAACACTGAAGCTTTCTTT.

In its sample, this clonotype was seen once. A much larger clone is a single base away; this may be a read error. The conserved closing phenylalanine or tryptophan is absent in this CDR3, likely reflecting a read error. The chain employs TRBV19 and TRBJ1-1; D unclear. This CDR3 contains 12 residues. The germline gives CDR1 LNHDA, CDR2 SQIVND (reference sequence). The V end lost 11 bases, the J end lost 4 bases, and 14 bases lay between the germline ends. This CDR3 is CACSGFLTEAFL. The CDR3 DNA is TGTGCCTGTTCAGGTTTTCTCACTGAAGCTTTCCTT.

J is TRBJ1-4 and V is TRBV7-8; D not resolved. This CDR3 contains 15 residues. Trimming took off 4 bases at V and 0 bases at J, with 9 bases between the two ends. Germline V gene sequence: CDR1 SGHVS, CDR2 FQNEAQ. The CDR3 nucleotides read TGTGCCAGCAGCTCGCAGGTGGCAACTAATGAAAAACTGTTTTTT. Protein product: CASSSQVATNEKLFF.

The CDR3 sequence is CASSGRGLKPQHF. The CDR3, as DNA: TGTGCCAGCAGTGGAAGGGGGCTTAAGCCCCAGCATTTT. This sequence joins TRBV25-1 and TRBJ1-5, with 7 nucleotides matching TRBD1. CDR1 and CDR2 from the germline V gene are MGHDK and SYGVNS. The V gene end was trimmed by 4 bases and the J gene end by 8 bases; junction bases not matched to a gene: 5. This CDR3 is 13 amino acids long.

The chain has TRBV6-5 and TRBJ2-5, with D perhaps assigned TRBD1 or TRBD2 (5 bases each). V lost 7 bases, J lost 8 bases, and 23 bases lay in between. From germline, CDR1 is MNHEY and CDR2 SVGAGI. The CDR3 length is 15 residues. CDR3 sequence: CASTRGVSTHDTQYF. CDR3 sequence (DNA): TGTGCCAGCACGCGAGGGGTCAGCACGCATGACACCCAGTACTTC.

This clonotype was counted only a few times. This chain connects TRBV11-3 to TRBJ1-2, with D uncertain. This CDR3 spans 14 amino acids. Looked up from germline, CDR1 is SGHNT and CDR2 is YENEEA. V was trimmed by 5 bases and J by 1 base, leaving 11 bases between them. The CDR3 nucleotides are TGTGCCAGCAGCCAGACGGACCTTAACTATGGCTACACCTTC. It encodes CASSQTDLNYGYTF.

This rearrangement joins TRBV5-6 to TRBJ2-7; D possibly uses TRBD1 or TRBD2 (5 bases each). The V gene lost 7 bases and the J gene lost 7 bases, with 15 bases spanning the gap. CDR1 SGHDT and CDR2 YYEEEE come from the germline V gene. This CDR3 has 12 amino acids. The chain's CDR3 is CASAEGLGEQYF. CDR3 DNA sequence: TGTGCCAGCGCCGAGGGGCTGGGGGAGCAGTACTTC.

This chain links TRBV5-6 with TRBJ1-1, with D possibly being TRBD1 (6 bases). Between the trimmed V and J ends, which lost 0 bases and 7 bases, there was a span of 13 bases. The CDR3 spans 14 residues. Germline V lookup: CDR1 SGHDT, CDR2 YYEEEE. CDR3 amino acids: CASSLAAGQIEAFF. CDR3 nucleotide sequence: TGTGCCAGCAGCTTGGCTGCCGGACAGATTGAAGCTTTCTTT.

The V gene is TRBV19, the J gene TRBJ1-1, with TRBD1 matching 7 bases. Germline-derived CDR1 and CDR2 are LNHDA and SQIVND (reference sequence). The V gene end was trimmed by 5 bases and the J gene end by 7 bases; junction bases not matched to a gene: 10. The CDR3 is 14 amino acids. CDR3 coding DNA: TGTGCCAGTAGTCCCCGGGACAGTGAAATTGAAGCTTTCTTT. Protein sequence: CASSPRDSEIEAFF.

The rearrangement uses TRBV19 and TRBJ2-7, with D perhaps TRBD2 (5 bases). Germline CDR1 and CDR2: LNHDA and SQIVND (reference sequence). Deletions cut 1 base from V and 0 bases from J, with 10 bases between. There are 15 residues in the CDR3. The CDR3, as DNA: TGTGCCAGTAGTATAGTCGGGGATAGCTCCTACGAGCAGTACTTC. Translation gives CASSIVGDSSYEQYF.

This sequence joins TRBV29-1 and TRBJ2-1, with unresolved D. CDR3 size: 15 residues. CDR1 and CDR2 (germline): SQVTM, ANQGSEA. V lost 3 bases to trimming and J lost 0 bases, with 12 bases between them. The CDR3 DNA follows: TGCAGCGTTGATGGAAAGGCTAGCTCCTACAATGAGCAGTTCTTC. Its protein product is CSVDGKASSYNEQFF.

This chain links TRBV7-8 with TRBJ1-2; 11 positions agree with TRBD1. Germline lookup yields CDR1 SGHVS and CDR2 FQNEAQ. This CDR3 region has 15 residues. J gave up 3 bases and V 5 bases, and 5 bases lay outside the gene matches. The CDR3, as DNA: TGTGCCAGCAGCCCGCTGGACAGGGGGCACTATGGCTACACCTTC. This gives the protein CASSPLDRGHYGYTF.

V usage is TRBV9 and J usage is TRBJ2-7; 10 bases match TRBD1. After removal of 0 bases from V and 5 bases from J, the junction contained 8 bases not matched to a gene. The CDR3 is made up of 16 amino acids. Germline CDR1 SGDLS, CDR2 YYNGEE. As DNA, the CDR3 is TGTGCCAGCAGCGTAGGGAAGACAGGGGGCTACAACGAGCAGTACTTC. Translated: CASSVGKTGGYNEQYF.

This clonotype was observed at least ten times. The chain's CDR3 is CASCSEANSPLHF. Written as DNA, the CDR3 is TGTGCCAGCTGTAGTGAAGCCAATTCACCCCTCCACTTT. The chain uses TRBV2 and TRBJ1-6, with D unresolved. Per the germline V gene, CDR1 is SNHLY and CDR2 is FYNNEI. Trimming left V 8 bases short and J 7 bases short, with 12 bases between. This CDR3 is built from 13 residues.

The chain joins TRBV29-1 to TRBJ1-1; D remains unclear. This CDR3 has 14 residues. The V gene's germline CDR1 is SQVTM and CDR2 ANQGSEA. V lost 4 bases to trimming and J lost 4 bases, with 16 bases between them. The CDR3 sequence: CSVGEGPRPTEAFF. CDR3 nucleotide sequence: TGCAGCGTTGGTGAAGGGCCCCGGCCCACTGAAGCTTTCTTT. Full variable domain (remainder filled in from reference TRBV29-1 and TRBJ1-1): SAVISQKPSRDICQRGTSLTIQCQVDSQVTMMFWYRQQPGQSLTLIATANQGSEATYESGFVIDKFPISRPNLTFSTLTVSNMSPEDSSIYLCSVGEGPRPTEAFFGQGTRLTVV.

This clonotype has more than one count but fewer than ten. This sequence joins TRBV14 and TRBJ1-5; no clear D gene. The germline CDR1 and CDR2 sequences are SGHDN and FVKESK. The germline V and J ends were trimmed by 2 bases and 9 bases, with 11 bases remaining between them. This CDR3 comprises 13 residues. CDR3 sequence: CASSQSVLGPQHF. The CDR3, as DNA: TGTGCCAGCAGCCAATCAGTTCTCGGGCCCCAGCATTTT.

This clonotype was seen more than once but under ten times. The chain carries TRBV9 and TRBJ2-7; the D gene is possibly TRBD2 (6 bases). The ends were cut back, 4 bases at V and 0 bases at J, with 11 bases in the middle. CDR1 is SGDLS, CDR2 YYNGEE, per germline. The CDR3 loop spans 14 amino acids. The CDR3 nucleotides are TGTGCCAGCAGCCCCCGGAGGGCCTCCTACGAGCAGTACTTC. Translating it yields CASSPRRASYEQYF.

This clonotype was observed many times. This chain joins TRBV7-3 and TRBJ2-2; 7 positions agree with TRBD1. Germline lookup yields CDR1 SGHTA and CDR2 FQGTGA. V dropped 2 bases and J dropped 1; count of bases not matched to a gene: 4. This CDR3 has 16 residues. The CDR3 loop is CASSLRTGMNTGELFF. DNA of the CDR3: TGTGCCAGCAGCTTACGGACAGGAATGAACACCGGGGAGCTGTTTTTT.